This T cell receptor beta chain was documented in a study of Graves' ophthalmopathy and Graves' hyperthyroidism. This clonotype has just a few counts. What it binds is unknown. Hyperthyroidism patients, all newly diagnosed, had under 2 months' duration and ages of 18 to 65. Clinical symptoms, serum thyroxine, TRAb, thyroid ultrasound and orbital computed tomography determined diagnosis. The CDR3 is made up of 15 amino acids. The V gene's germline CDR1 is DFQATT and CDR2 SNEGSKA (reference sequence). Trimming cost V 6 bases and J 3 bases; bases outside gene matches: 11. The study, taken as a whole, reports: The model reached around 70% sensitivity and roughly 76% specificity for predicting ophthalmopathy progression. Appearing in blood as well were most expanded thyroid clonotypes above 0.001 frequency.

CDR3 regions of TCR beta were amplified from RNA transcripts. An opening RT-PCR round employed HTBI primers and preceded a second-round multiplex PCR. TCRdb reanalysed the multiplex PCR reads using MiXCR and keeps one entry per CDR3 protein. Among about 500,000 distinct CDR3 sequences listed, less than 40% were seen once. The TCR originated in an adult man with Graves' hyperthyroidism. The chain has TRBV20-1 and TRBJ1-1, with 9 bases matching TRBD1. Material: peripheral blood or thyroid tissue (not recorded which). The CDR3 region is CSAIQGAAGDTEAFF. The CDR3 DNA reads TGCAGTGCAATACAGGGGGCCGCCGGGGACACTGAAGCTTTCTTT.